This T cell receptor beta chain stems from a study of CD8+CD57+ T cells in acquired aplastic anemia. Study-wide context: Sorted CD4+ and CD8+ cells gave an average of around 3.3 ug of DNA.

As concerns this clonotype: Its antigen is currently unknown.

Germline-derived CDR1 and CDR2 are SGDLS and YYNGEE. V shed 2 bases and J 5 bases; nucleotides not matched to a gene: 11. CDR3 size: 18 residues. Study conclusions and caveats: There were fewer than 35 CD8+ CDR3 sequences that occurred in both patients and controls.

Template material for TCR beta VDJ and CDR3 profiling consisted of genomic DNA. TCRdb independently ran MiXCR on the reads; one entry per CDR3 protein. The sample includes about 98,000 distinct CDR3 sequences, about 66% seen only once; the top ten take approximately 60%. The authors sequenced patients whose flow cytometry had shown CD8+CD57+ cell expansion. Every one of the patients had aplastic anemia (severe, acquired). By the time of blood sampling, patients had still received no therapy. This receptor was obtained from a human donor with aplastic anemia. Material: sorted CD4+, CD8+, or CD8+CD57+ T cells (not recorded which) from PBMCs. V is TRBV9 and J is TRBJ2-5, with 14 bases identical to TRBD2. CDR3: CASSVRPGLAGEGETQYF. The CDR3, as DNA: TGTGCCAGCAGCGTGCGGCCGGGACTAGCGGGAGAGGGCGAGACCCAGTACTTC. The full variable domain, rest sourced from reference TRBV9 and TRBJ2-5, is DSGVTQTPKHLITATGQRVTLRCSPRSGDLSVYWYQQSLDQGLQFLIQYYNGEERAKGNILERFSAQQFPDLHSELNLSSLELGDSALYFCASSVRPGLAGEGETQYFGPGTRLLVL.